This T cell receptor beta chain was observed in a study of shared clonotypes between healthy human individuals. About this clone itself: Its antigen is as yet unknown.

The data were produced by immunoSEQ multiplex PCR, yet TCRdb's version contains in-frame clones alone and is incomplete. This table has about 2.3 million clones, approximately 93% appearing once. The study, taken as a whole, reports: Some naive CD4 clonotypes, roughly 4.7%, turned up in common across several donors.

Germline V lookup: CDR1 SEHNR, CDR2 FQNEAQ (reference sequence). CDR3 size: 16 residues. Trimming cost V 2 bases and J 2 bases; bases outside gene matches: 8. The chain uses TRBV7-9 and TRBJ2-7, with 8 bases identical to TRBD2. The receptor's source is a man between 18 and 35 years old in good health. Some clones in this sample may be carry-over from other donors' samples. Sequenced: naive CD4+ T cells from PBMCs. Subset in this sample: CD45RA+ positively selected. In DNA, the CDR3 is TGTGCCAGCAGCTTAAGAGGTAGCGGGATCACCTACGAGCAGTACTTC. Translating gives CASSLRGSGITYEQYF.